This T cell receptor beta chain was identified during a study of T cells in Graves' hyperthyroidism and ophthalmopathy. Study-wide context: Before any treatment, at initial diagnosis, peripheral blood was collected.

Clinical Activity Scores of at least 3, NOSPECS grades of at least 4 and durations under 3 months characterized ophthalmopathy patients. The study left out patients who had uncontrolled infection, other autoimmune disease, pregnancy or lactation. Fresh peripheral blood, 7.5 to 10 ml, was the source of the PBMCs. Amplification targeted TCR beta CDR3 regions from RNA transcripts. First-round RT-PCR of the TCR CDR3 relied on the HTBI primer set. Each CDR3 protein is one row after TCRdb ran MiXCR on the multiplex PCR reads. Found here are 350,000 or so distinct CDR3 sequences, approximately 18% of them singletons; the top ten hold 15% to 17%. The trim removed 4 bases at V and 4 bases at J, leaving 4 bases unmatched. From germline, CDR1 is MNHNS and CDR2 SASEGT. The CDR3 runs 16 residues.

The sample consisted of blood. The TCR sequence derives from a woman in her thirties or forties with Graves' ophthalmopathy. The gene calls are TRBV6-1 and TRBJ2-6; 10 bases align to TRBD1. The DNA for the CDR3 is TGTGCCAGCAGTGCGACAGGGGGCACAGGGGCCAACGTCCTGACTTTC. It translates to CASSATGGTGANVLTF.